The 4 T cell receptor beta chains reported below all come from one sample, sequenced in a study of blood T cells in healthy people across ages. Sample-barcoded 5' priming and a J-beta primer mix drove a second PCR of roughly 6 to 12 cycles. TCRdb redid the calling of the 5' RACE reads with MiXCR, one entry per CDR3 protein. The sample lists hundreds of thousands of distinct CDR3 sequences, approximately 21% occurring once. The sequencing input was blood. The source is a man aged 70-80 years in good health.

A remark on this clonotype: A much larger clone lies a single base off, so this may be a read error. The chain is built from TRBV6-5 and TRBJ2-1; maybe TRBD2 (6 bases). Germline V lookup: CDR1 MNHEY, CDR2 SVGAGI. This CDR3 contains 16 residues. The CDR3 here is CASSYVAGLSYNEQLF. CDR3 in DNA: TGTGCCAGCAGTTACGTTGCGGGACTCTCCTACAATGAGCAGCTCTTC.

The rearrangement uses TRBV2 and TRBJ2-3, with TRBD2 matching over 10 bases. Germline-derived CDR1 and CDR2 are SNHLY and FYNNEI. CDR3 length equals 16 residues. V lost 2 bases and J lost 4; bases outside the gene matches: 6. The CDR3 DNA is TGTGCCAGCAGTGAACTAGCGGGAGTAGGGTCAGATACGCAGTATTTT. It encodes CASSELAGVGSDTQYF. Variable domain in full (rest from reference TRBV2 and TRBJ2-3): EPEVTQTPSHQVTQMGQEVILRCVPISNHLYFYWYRQILGQKVEFLVSFYNNEISEKSEIFDDQFSVERPDGSNFTLKIRSTKLEDSAMYFCASSELAGVGSDTQYFGPGTRLTVL.

This chain joins TRBV7-2 and TRBJ2-5; 11 bases align to TRBD2. The DNA end is more similar to TRBJ2-7, so the J call may be wrong. The germline V gene encodes CDR1 SGHTA and CDR2 FQGNSA. The CDR3 has 15 residues. The CDR3 spells CASSLVGTSGSEQYF. DNA for the CDR3: TGTGCCAGCAGCTTAGTAGGGACTAGCGGATCCGAGCAGTACTTC.

V and J are TRBV4-2 and TRBJ1-4, with TRBD1 identical over 9 bases. The ends lost 2 bases at V and 5 bases at J; junction bases unmatched: 6. The CDR3 totals 16 residues. Germline V gives CDR1 LGHNA, CDR2 YNFKEQ. The CDR3 sequence is CASSQLGGQGNEKLFF. Written as DNA, the CDR3 is TGTGCCAGCAGCCAATTGGGTGGACAGGGGAATGAAAAACTGTTTTTT.